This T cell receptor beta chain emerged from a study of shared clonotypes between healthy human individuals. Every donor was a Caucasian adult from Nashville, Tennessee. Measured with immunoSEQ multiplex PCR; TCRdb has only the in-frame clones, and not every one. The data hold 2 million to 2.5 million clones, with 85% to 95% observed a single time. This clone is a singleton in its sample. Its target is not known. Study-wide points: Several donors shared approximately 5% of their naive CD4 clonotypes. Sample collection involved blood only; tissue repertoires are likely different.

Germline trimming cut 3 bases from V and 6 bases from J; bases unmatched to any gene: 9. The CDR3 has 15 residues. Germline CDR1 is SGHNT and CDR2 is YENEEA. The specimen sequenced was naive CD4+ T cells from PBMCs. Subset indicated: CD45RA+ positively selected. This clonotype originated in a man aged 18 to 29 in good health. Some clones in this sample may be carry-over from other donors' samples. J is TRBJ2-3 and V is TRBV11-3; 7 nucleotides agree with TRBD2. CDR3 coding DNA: TGTGCCAGCAGCTTTGGGGGGGTGTTCCGGGATACGCAGTATTTT. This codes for CASSFGGVFRDTQYF. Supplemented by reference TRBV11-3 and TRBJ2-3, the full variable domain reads EAGVVQSPRYKIIEKKQPVAFWCNPISGHNTLYWYLQNLGQGPELLIRYENEEAVDDSQLPKDRFSAERLKGVDSTLKIQPAELGDSAVYLCASSFGGVFRDTQYFGPGTRLTVL.